Included here is one T cell receptor (beta chain) sequence, with context. Its antigen is unknown. Using immunoSEQ multiplex PCR, the repertoire was profiled, and TCRdb retains in-frame clones only, with some absent. The sample holds about 250,000 clones, about 90% seen once. This sample is part of a study of cytomegalovirus exposure and HLA in healthy donors. Study in general: Both the roughly 120 validation repertoires and the roughly 620 first-cohort repertoires used the same platform, as reported by a later analysis. General study findings and limits: Cytomegalovirus-associated TCR beta chains were listed, numbering roughly 150.

The donors were members of the validation cohort, which comprised 100 to 150 subjects and was separate from the first cohort of 600 to 800 subjects. After removal of 4 bases from V and 5 bases from J, the junction contained 12 bases not matched to a gene. Per the germline V gene, CDR1 is SGDLS and CDR2 is YYNGEE. The CDR3 runs to 16 residues. The sequence came from a man aged 18 to 30 in good health and CMV-seropositive. The specimen sequenced was PBMCs. This rearrangement joins TRBV9 to TRBJ2-7, with TRBD2 matching over 10 bases. The CDR3 DNA is TGTGCCAGCAGCTCCGTGGCTAGCGGGAGTGGTAACGAGCAGTACTTC. Translation: CASSSVASGSGNEQYF.